A single sample gave rise to the 24 T cell receptor beta chains below, sequenced in a study of a mutant IDH1 vaccine in newly diagnosed glioma. Libraries were prepared by immunoSEQ multiplex PCR; TCRdb keeps only in-frame clonotypes and omits some of them. The repertoire holds approximately 21,000 clones, with roughly 90% as singletons. Antigens for these TCRs are unknown. Time point denoted: week 11, during vaccination. Mutant IDH1 20-mer peptide, at 300 ug, made up each vaccine dose, with topical imiquimod. Source: PBMCs, taken from a glioma patient whose treatment included an IDH1 peptide vaccine. Receptor source: a middle-aged woman with glioma.

This chain connects TRBV27 to TRBJ2-5; D is perhaps TRBD1 (6 bases). The V and J ends lost 6 bases and 3 bases respectively, with 17 bases between them. The CDR3 consists of 15 residues. From germline, CDR1 is MNHEY and CDR2 SMNVEV (reference sequence). This CDR3 is CASSRTATGKETQYF. The CDR3 bases are TGTGCCAGCAGCAGGACAGCAACGGGGAAAGAGACCCAGTACTTC.

V usage is TRBV29-1 and J usage is TRBJ2-5; D not certain. The V gene lost 5 bases and the J gene lost 2 bases, with 24 bases spanning the gap. This CDR3 is 17 amino acids long. The germline CDR1 and CDR2 sequences are SQVTM and ANQGSEA. The chain's CDR3 is CSVSSYGPRPVQETQYF. In DNA, the CDR3 is TGCAGCGTTTCCTCGTACGGGCCCCGGCCCGTTCAAGAGACCCAGTACTTC.

The V and J genes are TRBV6-1 and TRBJ2-7; 10 nucleotides match TRBD1. The V gene's germline CDR1 is MNHNS and CDR2 SASEGT. Unmatched junction bases numbered 4, after V lost 0 bases and J lost 2 bases. CDR3 length: 16 amino acids. Here the CDR3 DNA reads TGTGCCAGCAGTGAAGCGCGGACAGGGGGGCCCTACGAGCAGTACTTC. This sequence encodes CASSEARTGGPYEQYF.

The CDR3 sequence: CASSYGQANIQYF. CDR3 DNA sequence: TGTGCCAGCAGTTACGGACAAGCAAACATTCAGTACTTC. The chain recombines TRBV6-5 with TRBJ2-4; the D gene is possibly TRBD1 (5 bases). V lost 2 bases, J lost 6 bases, and 8 bases lay in between. The CDR3 has 13 residues. Per germline, CDR1 MNHEY and CDR2 SVGAGI.

The chain links TRBV10-1 to TRBJ2-5; maybe TRBD2 (7 bases). The length of the CDR3 is 14 residues. Germline V CDR1 and CDR2: WNHNN, SYGVQD (reference sequence). V was shortened by 7 bases and J by 3 bases, with 15 bases between the two germline ends. CDR3 DNA: TGCGCCAGCACCGTGGGCGGGGGCGAAGAGACCCAGTACTTC. This encodes CASTVGGGEETQYF.

J is TRBJ2-3 and V is TRBV2, with TRBD2 matching over 10 bases. The CDR3 length is 15 residues. V lost 7 bases to trimming and J lost 4 bases; unmatched junction nucleotides: 8. The germline V gene has CDR1 SNHLY and CDR2 FYNNEI. CDR3 sequence: CASKASGSRADTQYF. The CDR3 bases are TGTGCCAGCAAGGCTAGCGGGAGCCGAGCAGATACGCAGTATTTT.

The chain employs TRBV6-1 and TRBJ2-7, with D perhaps assigned TRBD1 or TRBD2 (5 bases each). CDR1 and CDR2 from the germline V gene are MNHNS and SASEGT. Trimming removed 3 bases from V and 9 bases from J, with 15 bases in between. This CDR3 has 13 amino acids. CDR3: CASSDGTHVGQYF. DNA for the CDR3: TGTGCCAGCAGTGACGGGACCCACGTTGGGCAGTACTTC.

The gene calls are TRBV6-5 and TRBJ1-4, with D unresolved. V was trimmed by 4 bases and J by 8 bases, leaving 17 bases between them. Germline assignment: CDR1 MNHEY and CDR2 SVGAGI. This CDR3 has 15 residues. CDR3 sequence reads: CASSFPTPAGEKLFF. CDR3 DNA sequence: TGTGCCAGCAGTTTTCCGACACCTGCAGGAGAAAAACTGTTTTTT.

The CDR3 sequence is CASRQGQGAYEQYF. CDR3 coding DNA: TGTGCCAGCAGGCAGGGACAGGGGGCCTACGAGCAGTACTTC. The rearrangement links TRBV2 to TRBJ2-7; 11 bases fit TRBD1. The CDR3 is made up of 14 amino acids. Looked up from germline, CDR1 is SNHLY and CDR2 is FYNNEI. Trimming took 6 bases from V and 2 from J; bases not matched to a gene: 3.

The rearrangement links TRBV2 to TRBJ2-3; 13 nucleotides match TRBD2. CDR3 size: 20 residues. Germline V gives CDR1 SNHLY, CDR2 FYNNEI. After removal of 5 bases from V and 0 bases from J, the junction contained 14 bases not matched to a gene. CDR3: CASSPRLAGGRLTSTDTQYF. In DNA form, the CDR3 reads TGTGCCAGCAGTCCGAGACTAGCGGGGGGCCGTCTGACTAGCACAGATACGCAGTATTTT. Full variable domain (outside the CDR3, taken from reference TRBV2 and TRBJ2-3): EPEVTQTPSHQVTQMGQEVILRCVPISNHLYFYWYRQILGQKVEFLVSFYNNEISEKSEIFDDQFSVERPDGSNFTLKIRSTKLEDSAMYFCASSPRLAGGRLTSTDTQYFGPGTRLTVL.

The chain employs TRBV19 and TRBJ1-5, with D tentatively TRBD1 (6 bases). Germline V CDR1 and CDR2: LNHDA, SQIVND (reference sequence). V lost 7 bases to trimming and J lost 4 bases, with 20 bases between them. The CDR3 extends over 16 amino acids. CDR3 nucleotide sequence: TGTGCCAGTACTCCCTCGACAGGTTTGAGGAATCAGCCCCAGCATTTT. It is translated as CASTPSTGLRNQPQHF. Variable domain in full (rest from reference TRBV19 and TRBJ1-5): DGGITQSPKYLFRKEGQNVTLSCEQNLNHDAMYWYRQDPGQGLRLIYYSQIVNDFQKGDIAEGYSVSREKKESFPLTVTSAQKNPTAFYLCASTPSTGLRNQPQHFGDGTRLSIL.

V usage is TRBV4-1 and J usage is TRBJ1-6; TRBD1 matches 8 bases. The CDR3 runs 16 residues. Germline trimming cut 0 bases from V and 7 bases from J; bases unmatched to any gene: 5. The germline V gene has CDR1 MGHRA and CDR2 YSYEKL. The CDR3 is CASSQEDRAMNSPLHF. The CDR3 DNA reads TGCGCCAGCAGCCAAGAGGACAGGGCTATGAATTCACCCCTCCACTTT.

This clone is categorized as medium-sized. The chain uses TRBV4-1 and TRBJ1-4; no firm D call. The length of the CDR3 is 15 residues. V gave up 4 bases and J gave up 5 bases, with 14 bases separating them. Germline V lookup: CDR1 MGHRA, CDR2 YSYEKL. The DNA of the CDR3 is TGCGCCAGCAGCCGGGTACAAGGTGGGAATGAAAAACTGTTTTTT. Its protein is CASSRVQGGNEKLFF.

The rearrangement links TRBV5-4 to TRBJ1-2; no firm D call. Germline CDR1 and CDR2: SGHNT and YYREEE (reference sequence). V was trimmed by 6 bases and J by 5 bases, leaving 23 bases between them. The CDR3 spans 16 residues. The CDR3: CASTTGLGSVGYGYTF. Here the CDR3 DNA reads TGTGCCAGCACCACGGGGTTAGGGTCCGTGGGTTATGGCTACACCTTC.

In this sample, this clone turned up once. The V call is TRBV30, the J call TRBJ2-3; 11 positions agree with TRBD2. The CDR3 is made up of 14 amino acids. From germline, CDR1 is GTSNPN and CDR2 SVGIG (reference sequence). The junction had 3 bases not matched to a gene; V was cut back by 2 bases and J by 5 bases. The CDR3 sequence is CAWSTLAGGDTQYF. In DNA, the CDR3 is TGTGCCTGGAGTACCCTAGCGGGAGGAGATACGCAGTATTTT.

V usage is TRBV9 and J usage is TRBJ1-1; D is undetermined. V was shortened by 0 bases and J by 0 bases, with 6 bases between the two germline ends. This CDR3 has 14 residues. CDR1 SGDLS and CDR2 YYNGEE come from the germline V gene. This CDR3 reads CASSVAEVNTEAFF. In DNA, the CDR3 is TGTGCCAGCAGCGTAGCTGAAGTGAACACTGAAGCTTTCTTT.

CDR3 in DNA: TGTGCCAGCAGTGGGGGGACAGGGGGTTGGGGTCAGCCCCAGCATTTT. Translation gives CASSGGTGGWGQPQHF. V and J are TRBV6-6 and TRBJ1-5; the match to TRBD1 covers 11 bases. J gave up 6 bases and V 5 bases, and 9 bases lay outside the gene matches. Germline V gene lookup returns CDR1 MNHNY and CDR2 SVGAGI (reference sequence). The CDR3 runs to 16 residues.

The chain uses TRBV7-6 and TRBJ2-7; D unresolved. Germline CDR1 is SGHVS and CDR2 is FNYEAQ. There are 14 residues in the CDR3. The ends were cut back, 1 base at V and 5 bases at J, with 12 bases in the middle. CDR3 in DNA: TGTGCCAGCAGCTTAGTAGGCAGGATGGACGAGCAGTACTTC. Translating it yields CASSLVGRMDEQYF.

The rearrangement links TRBV6-1 to TRBJ2-1; D is ambiguous. The germline V and J ends were trimmed by 1 base and 10 bases, with 11 bases remaining between them. Germline lookup yields CDR1 MNHNS and CDR2 SASEGT. This CDR3 spans 13 amino acids. This chain's CDR3 is CASSEVSEKEQFF. CDR3 coding DNA: TGTGCCAGCAGTGAAGTGAGCGAAAAGGAGCAGTTCTTC.

The chain couples TRBV27 to TRBJ2-1, with D tentatively TRBD1 or TRBD2 (5 bases each). V was pared by 2 bases and J by 0 bases, with 5 bases between. The CDR3 has 14 amino acids. Germline-derived CDR1 and CDR2 are MNHEY and SMNVEV (reference sequence). The CDR3 here is CASSLGGSYNEQFF. The CDR3 DNA reads TGTGCCAGCAGTTTAGGGGGCTCCTACAATGAGCAGTTCTTC.

The chain couples TRBV18 to TRBJ1-1, with 8 positions matching TRBD1. This CDR3 contains 18 residues. Looked up from germline, CDR1 is KGHSH and CDR2 is LQKENI. The V gene end was trimmed by 4 bases and the J gene end by 2 bases; junction bases not matched to a gene: 15. CDR3 amino acids: CASSLPGQGQGANTEAFF. For the CDR3, the DNA is TGTGCCAGCTCACTCCCTGGCCAGGGGCAGGGGGCTAACACTGAAGCTTTCTTT.

CDR3 bases: TGCGCCAGCAGCCAAGTTACCCCGACAGGGACCTACGAGCAGTACTTC. This encodes CASSQVTPTGTYEQYF. V is TRBV4-1 and J is TRBJ2-7, with 7 bases fitting TRBD1. In germline, CDR1 is MGHRA, CDR2 YSYEKL. This CDR3 region has 16 residues. The V segment lost 1 base and the J segment 2 bases; nucleotides outside the gene matches: 8.

The chain recombines TRBV5-1 with TRBJ1-1, with D possibly matching TRBD1 (6 bases). The germline gives CDR1 SGHRS, CDR2 YFSETQ. Trimming removed 4 bases from V and 1 base from J, with 11 bases in between. The CDR3 spans 14 residues. The CDR3 reads CASSTAGQNTEAFF. Here the CDR3 DNA reads TGCGCCAGCAGCACGGCGGGACAGAACACTGAAGCTTTCTTT.

The chain employs TRBV5-1 and TRBJ2-7, with a possible D match to TRBD2 (6 bases). Germline CDR1 reads SGHRS; CDR2 reads YFSETQ. Trimming shortened V by 0 bases and J by 6 bases, and 16 bases separated the two germline ends. CDR3 length: 15 amino acids. In nucleotides, the CDR3 is TGCGCCAGCAGCTTGGCCCCCCCCGGGAGAGGCGAGCAGTACTTC. Its translation: CASSLAPPGRGEQYF.